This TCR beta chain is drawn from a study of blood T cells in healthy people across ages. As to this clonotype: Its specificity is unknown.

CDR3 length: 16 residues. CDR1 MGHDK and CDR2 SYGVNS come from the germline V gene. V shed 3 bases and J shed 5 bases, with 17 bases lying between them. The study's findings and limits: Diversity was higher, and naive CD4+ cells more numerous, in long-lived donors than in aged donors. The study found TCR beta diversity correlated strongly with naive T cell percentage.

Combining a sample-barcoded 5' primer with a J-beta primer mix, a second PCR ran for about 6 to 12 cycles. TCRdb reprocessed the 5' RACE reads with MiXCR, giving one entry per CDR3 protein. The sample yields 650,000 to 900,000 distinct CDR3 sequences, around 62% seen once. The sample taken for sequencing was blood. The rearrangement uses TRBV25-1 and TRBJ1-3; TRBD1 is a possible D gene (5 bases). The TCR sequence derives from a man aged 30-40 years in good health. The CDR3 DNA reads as TGTGCCAGCAGTGACGACGGGGGTTCTTATAGAAACACCATATATTTT. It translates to CASSDDGGSYRNTIYF.